This T cell receptor (beta chain) emerged from a study of T cells after yellow fever vaccination (dated by TCRdb to between 2018 and 2020). About the study as a whole: Staining for CD3, CD45RA, CCR7 and CD95 was used to sort memory subsets (EM, EMRA, CM and Tscm) on a BD FACS Aria III. Libraries from fractions with low cell numbers were prepared with the SMART-Seq v4 Ultra Low Input RNA kit. To follow T-cell clones before and after both primary and booster YFV17D yellow fever vaccination, bulk TCR alpha and beta repertoires underwent longitudinal sequencing. The cohort comprised two healthy male donors, one aged 18 to 29 and one aged 30 to 40 years. Bulk PBMC replicates and cell subsets were isolated from blood drawn at multiple timepoints before and after both primary and secondary immunization. Sorting of memory subsets took place on days 0, 15 and 45 and at 18 months after primary vaccination, as well as on days 0, 15 and 45 after the 30-year booster. Overall study results and their limits: Because abundant contaminating clonotypes from the bulk population could be contained in FACS-sorted repertoires, computational filtering was required. Only a couple of donors were included in the study, so the extent to which the findings can be generalized is limited. A small share of clonotypes was detected in both CD4 and CD8 compartments, with the overlap likely arising from convergent recombination. After the booster, most clones that had expanded after primary vaccination were detected again (roughly 96% of CD4 and 88% of CD8), suggesting broad maintenance of memory. On day 0, almost all vaccine-responding clonotypes were found to be below detection in the sorted memory subsets. Compared with the primary T-cell response, the secondary T-cell response was faster but weaker, reaching its peak on day 5 rather than on day 15.

TCR cDNA was synthesized by 5'RACE template switching, through which a universal primer site and unique molecular identifiers were introduced. Priming for cDNA synthesis came from both the TCR alpha and TCR beta constant segments. Library amplification involved two PCR steps, and the second step added sample barcodes and sequencing adapters. Sequencing of libraries was performed on Illumina HiSeq 2500 (2x100 bp) or NovaSeq (2x150 bp). In the original analysis: MIGEC was used to demultiplex reads and collapse the reads into UMI consensus sequences, and MiXCR was used for V(D)J alignment. Clonotypes responding to the vaccine were identified with edgeR on replicate PBMC samples, with the criteria of FDR below 0.01 and a log2 fold change above 5 up to day 15. CD4 or CD8 identity was assigned to each bulk clonotype according to whether the clonotype was present at higher abundance in the sequenced CD4 repertoire or the sequenced CD8 repertoire. To estimate how each clone was distributed across memory phenotypes, clonotype frequencies in memory subsets were weighted by the numbers of FACS-sorted cells. TCRdb applied fastp at Q25 and MiXCR to the public reads, then kept only in-frame beta chains. Under each unique CDR3 protein, matching rows form one entry showing the most common genes and DNA. What appears here as the V and J calls and clone size reflects TCRdb's work, not the paper's. In this sample the table shows tens of thousands of distinct CDR3 sequences, about 6.6% of which occur a single time. The ten largest clones represent approximately 22% of the sample.

The sample's treatment or condition label is to be understood as: live attenuated yellow fever vaccine strain. PBMCs were isolated from peripheral blood using a standard Ficoll-Paque protocol. RNA from sorted memory subsets was extracted with the RNeasy Micro Kit. V loses 8 bases, J loses 4 bases, and the germline ends lie 16 bases apart. The CDR3 sequence holds 14 residues, the cysteine and phenylalanine included. Solely the CDR3 DNA is kept, with 42 bases framed from the first base. Sequences MNHEY (CDR1) and SVGEGT (CDR2) are obtained from the germline V gene. This clonotype was observed many times. Base qualities are not provided; no much larger clone lies one nucleotide away.

The chain employs TRBV6-2 or TRBV6-3 and TRBJ2-3; the D gene is possibly TRBD1 or TRBD2, with 6 bases matching each. This TCR was recovered from a man aged 18 to 35 who received the YFV17D yellow fever vaccine. The specimen was PBMCs, either bulk or a sorted T-cell subset (CD4+, CD8+, memory, or dextramer-sorted; not recorded which), collected on the day of the first yellow fever vaccination. The CDR3 is CASHKGGAADTQYF. In nucleotides, the sequence is TGTGCCAGCCATAAGGGGGGCGCGGCAGATACGCAGTATTTT.